The 31 T cell receptor beta chains below were found in one sample sequenced in a study of OX40 agonist ivuxolimab in advanced cancers. Clones were sequenced by immunoSEQ multiplex PCR, and TCRdb holds only the in-frame ones, with some missing. This table has roughly 30,000 clones, around nine tenths appearing once. Sequenced here: CD4+ or CD8+ T cells sorted from blood, sampled in a trial of the OX40 agonist ivuxolimab. These receptors were taken from an adult with an advanced solid tumor such as melanoma, head and neck, liver or kidney cancer.

This clone was counted only a few times. The V gene is TRBV7-9, the J gene TRBJ2-5; a weak D match, TRBD1 (5 bases). Trimming cost V 5 bases and J 2 bases, with 18 bases left between them. Germline V CDR1 and CDR2: SEHNR, FQNEAQ (reference sequence). CDR3 length: 16 amino acids. Written as DNA, the CDR3 is TGTGCCAGCAGCGACCTAGTAGGGGCGAGACAAGAGACCCAGTACTTC. It encodes CASSDLVGARQETQYF.

This chain links TRBV28 with TRBJ2-5; 8 bases align to TRBD1. Trimming removed 4 bases from V and 4 bases from J; junction bases left unmatched: 11. CDR1 and CDR2 (germline): MDHEN, SYDVKM. The CDR3 runs to 16 residues. As DNA, the CDR3 is TGTGCCAGCAGTTATCACTCGGACAGGGTCCGAGAGACCCAGTACTTC. This translates into CASSYHSDRVRETQYF. Full variable domain (outside the CDR3, taken from reference TRBV28 and TRBJ2-5): DVKVTQSSRYLVKRTGEKVFLECVQDMDHENMFWYRQDPGLGLRLIYFSYDVKMKEKGDIPEGYSVSREKKERFSLILESASTNQTSMYLCASSYHSDRVRETQYFGPGTRLLVL.

The genes are TRBV27 and TRBJ2-1; no definite D call. CDR1 is MNHEY and CDR2 is SMNVEV in the germline V gene (reference sequence). The ends were cut back, 3 bases at V and 4 bases at J, with 13 bases in the middle. The CDR3 is made up of 15 amino acids. The CDR3 sequence is CASSFNPPIYNEQFF. The CDR3 DNA follows: TGTGCCAGCAGTTTCAACCCCCCGATTTACAATGAGCAGTTCTTC.

J is TRBJ2-3 and V is TRBV6-5, with D hard to call. V was pared by 8 bases and J by 1 base, with 16 bases between. Germline lookup yields CDR1 MNHEY and CDR2 SVGAGI. CDR3 length equals 15 residues. CDR3 protein: CASSGWTGGTDTQYF. In nucleotides, the CDR3 is TGTGCCAGCTCAGGATGGACGGGCGGCACAGATACGCAGTATTTT.

The J gene is TRBJ1-2, the V gene TRBV29-1; 10 positions match TRBD1. With V trimmed by 6 bases and J by 4 bases, 20 bases remained unmatched. Per germline, CDR1 SQVTM and CDR2 ANQGSEA. CDR3 length equals 18 residues. The CDR3 region is CSVRNRDRGADHPYGYTF. CDR3 coding DNA: TGCAGCGTACGAAACCGGGACAGGGGCGCCGATCACCCCTATGGCTACACCTTC.

The V gene is TRBV4-1, the J gene TRBJ1-2, with D possibly matching TRBD1 (5 bases). Germline assignment: CDR1 MGHRA and CDR2 YSYEKL. V was cut by 7 bases and J by 4 bases, with 7 bases left in between. The CDR3 covers 11 residues. The CDR3 coding sequence is TGCGCCAGCAAGGGACTCTATGGCTACACCTTC. Amino acid sequence: CASKGLYGYTF.

The chain is built from TRBV9 and TRBJ1-1; possibly TRBD1 for D (5 bases). Trimming pared 3 bases from V and 1 base from J, leaving 16 bases between. The CDR3 is 16 amino acids. Germline V CDR1 and CDR2: SGDLS, YYNGEE. CDR3 amino acids: CASSGARDRPNTEAFF. In DNA form, the CDR3 reads TGTGCCAGCAGCGGAGCCCGGGACCGACCGAACACTGAAGCTTTCTTT.

The chain is built from TRBV28 and TRBJ2-7; the D is unclear. CDR1 and CDR2 (germline): MDHEN, SYDVKM. The CDR3 sequence is 14 residues long. V gave up 1 base and J gave up 3 bases, with 10 bases separating them. In nucleotides, the CDR3 is TGTGCCAGCAGTTTATACGGCGAGGACTACGAGCAGTACTTC. Encoded protein: CASSLYGEDYEQYF.

The chain recombines TRBV10-1 with TRBJ2-3, with D perhaps TRBD1 or TRBD2 (5 bases each). Germline V lookup: CDR1 WNHNN, CDR2 SYGVQD (reference sequence). V gave up 6 bases and J gave up 4 bases, with 17 bases separating them. CDR3 length: 15 amino acids. CDR3 residues: CASSPGAGRADTQYF. CDR3 in DNA: TGCGCCAGCAGCCCCGGGGCAGGGAGAGCAGATACGCAGTATTTT.

By sample share, this clone is medium-sized. The chain employs TRBV30 and TRBJ2-1; TRBD2 agrees at 13 bases. The V and J ends lost 8 bases and 7 bases, in that order; junction bases with no gene match: 11. There are 15 residues in the CDR3. Germline CDR1 reads GTSNPN; CDR2 reads SVGIG (reference sequence). In DNA, the CDR3 is TGTGCCAAATACCGACTAGCGGGAGGACGGAATGAGCAGTTCTTC. Encoded protein: CAKYRLAGGRNEQFF.

The V call is TRBV28, the J call TRBJ1-4; D is unclear. This CDR3 has 15 residues. The V gene lost 8 bases and the J gene lost 6 bases, with 19 bases spanning the gap. CDR1 MDHEN and CDR2 SYDVKM come from the germline V gene. The CDR3 DNA follows: TGTGCCAGCCGTCATCGGGAAGATTTTGATGAAAAACTGTTTTTT. Translated, it gives CASRHREDFDEKLFF.

The rearrangement links TRBV27 to TRBJ2-7, with 9 positions matching TRBD1. Trimming cost V 3 bases and J 6 bases; bases outside gene matches: 9. Germline V CDR1 and CDR2: MNHEY, SMNVEV (reference sequence). This CDR3 region has 15 residues. CDR3: CASSFLGDRVLEQYF. In DNA form, the CDR3 reads TGTGCCAGCAGTTTCTTAGGGGACAGGGTTCTCGAGCAGTACTTC.

The rearrangement links TRBV5-6 to TRBJ2-7, with D tentatively TRBD1 (6 bases). V was cut by 4 bases and J by 3 bases, with 11 bases left in between. Germline V gene lookup returns CDR1 SGHDT and CDR2 YYEEEE. The CDR3 covers 13 residues. As DNA, the CDR3 is TGTGCCAGCAGCCAAGGGACACACTACGAGCAGTACTTC. It codes for CASSQGTHYEQYF.

V usage is TRBV10-1 and J usage is TRBJ2-1; D may be TRBD2 (5 bases). The CDR3 has 14 residues. Germline CDR1 reads WNHNN; CDR2 reads SYGVQD (reference sequence). V lost 5 bases and J 8 bases, leaving 16 bases between the germline ends. CDR3 sequence reads: CASSSAGLEDEQFF. In DNA form, the CDR3 reads TGCGCCAGCAGTTCTGCGGGCCTCGAGGATGAGCAGTTCTTC.

The chain is built from TRBV9 and TRBJ2-1, with 7 nucleotides matching TRBD2. The germline V gene has CDR1 SGDLS and CDR2 YYNGEE. The ends lost 1 base at V and 7 bases at J; junction bases unmatched: 8. CDR3 length equals 15 residues. The CDR3 loop reads CASSVSLAIINEQFF. The CDR3 nucleotides read TGTGCCAGCAGCGTATCACTAGCGATTATTAATGAGCAGTTCTTC.

The CDR3 nucleotides are TGTGCCAGCAGCTTAGGGTGGACAGTGGAGACCTACGAGCAGTACTTC. Its translation is CASSLGWTVETYEQYF. The J gene is TRBJ2-7, the V gene TRBV13; D might be TRBD1 (6 bases). CDR1 and CDR2 (germline): PRHDT, FYEKMQ (reference sequence). The CDR3 contains 16 residues. Trimming left V 0 bases short and J 2 bases short, with 14 bases between. Full variable domain (rest looked up from reference TRBV13 and TRBJ2-7): AAGVIQSPRHLIKEKRETATLKCYPIPRHDTVYWYQQGPGQDPQFLISFYEKMQSDKGSIPDRFSAQQFSDYHSELNMSSLELGDSALYFCASSLGWTVETYEQYFGPGTRLTVT.

The chain combines TRBV27 with TRBJ2-7, with TRBD2 matching 9 bases. Per germline, CDR1 MNHEY and CDR2 SMNVEV (reference sequence). The CDR3 contains 14 residues. Losses at the gene ends were 3 bases for V and 6 bases for J; bases not matched to a gene: 6. CDR3 DNA sequence: TGTGCCAGCAGTTTGACAGCGGGGGGTCGCGAGCAGTACTTC. It specifies CASSLTAGGREQYF.

This CDR3 reads CASSLRTGFNQPQHF. The CDR3 region has the DNA TGTGCCAGCAGTTTACGGACAGGTTTTAATCAGCCCCAGCATTTT. The rearrangement joins TRBV27 to TRBJ1-5, with TRBD1 identical over 7 bases. This CDR3 region has 15 residues. Germline CDR1 MNHEY, CDR2 SMNVEV (reference sequence). The V segment lost 2 bases and the J segment 4 bases; nucleotides outside the gene matches: 5.

Details on this clone: A junction end diverges from the germline sequence, so it may reflect a read error. V gene TRBV2 combines with J gene TRBJ2-5; no clear D. Germline CDR1 and CDR2: SNHLY and FYNNEI. CDR3 length: 11 amino acids. CDR3 coding DNA: TGTGCCAGCAGTGACCGACGACCTCCTCACTTC. This gives the protein CASSDRRPPHF.

The chain links TRBV7-8 to TRBJ1-5; D not certain. The CDR3 spans 11 residues. V was trimmed by 0 bases and J by 6 bases, leaving 0 bases between them. CDR1 and CDR2 from the germline V gene are SGHVS and FQNEAQ. The CDR3 DNA follows: TGTGCCAGCAGCTTAGCTCAGCCCCAGCATTTT. Translating it yields CASSLAQPQHF.

The chain carries TRBV10-2 and TRBJ2-2; possibly TRBD1 or TRBD2 for D (6 bases each). V was trimmed by 9 bases and J by 6 bases, leaving 11 bases between them. CDR3 length: 12 residues. CDR1 is WSHSY and CDR2 is SAAADI in the germline V gene. The DNA for the CDR3 is TGCGCCAGTGAGGGGGGTCCCGGGGAGCTGTTTTTT. It encodes CASEGGPGELFF.

Here the CDR3 DNA reads TGTGCCAGCAGCCGACTGGGCAGGCAGAACACTGAAGCTTTCTTT. Protein sequence: CASSRLGRQNTEAFF. The chain joins TRBV7-9 to TRBJ1-1; D is uncertain. The germline V gene has CDR1 SEHNR and CDR2 FQNEAQ (reference sequence). The CDR3 loop spans 15 amino acids. V was trimmed by 5 bases and J by 1 base, leaving 14 bases between them.

V gene TRBV27 combines with J gene TRBJ2-7, with 8 bases that match TRBD1. The CDR3 totals 14 residues. The V segment lost 6 bases and the J segment 3 bases; nucleotides outside the gene matches: 7. Germline V gives CDR1 MNHEY, CDR2 SMNVEV (reference sequence). The CDR3 loop reads CASSSGTGLYEQYF. The CDR3 DNA is TGTGCCAGCAGCTCCGGGACAGGCCTCTACGAGCAGTACTTC.

V gene TRBV6-5 combines with J gene TRBJ2-5; 7 bases fit TRBD1. The CDR3 consists of 13 residues. Germline CDR1 is MNHEY and CDR2 is SVGAGI. V was clipped by 6 bases and J by 2 bases; unmatched bases: 3. DNA of the CDR3: TGTGCCAGCAGAAAGGACAGGCAAGAGACCCAGTACTTC. This codes for CASRKDRQETQYF.

The chain recombines TRBV7-3 with TRBJ2-2; the D is unclear. V was pared by 3 bases and J by 7 bases, with 3 bases between. CDR1 is SGHTA, CDR2 FQGTGA, per germline. This CDR3 has 11 residues. CDR3 sequence (DNA): TGTGCCAGCAGCTTTGGCGGGGAGCTGTTTTTT. The encoded protein is CASSFGGELFF.

This chain joins TRBV27 and TRBJ2-2, with 10 nucleotides matching TRBD1. Unmatched junction bases numbered 6, after V lost 4 bases and J lost 7 bases. This CDR3 is built from 15 residues. CDR1 is MNHEY and CDR2 is SMNVEV in the germline V gene (reference sequence). The CDR3, as DNA: TGTGCCAGCAGTTCTCCGGACAGGGGGATCGGGGAGCTGTTTTTT. Encoded protein: CASSSPDRGIGELFF.

This clone showed up just once. This sequence joins TRBV6-6 and TRBJ2-3; tentatively, D is TRBD1 (5 bases). Germline CDR1 and CDR2: MNHNY and SVGAGI (reference sequence). The CDR3 length is 14 residues. Deletions cut 2 bases from V and 1 base from J, with 7 bases between. The CDR3 here is CASSYVTGTDTQYF. The CDR3 DNA follows: TGTGCCAGCAGTTACGTGACAGGCACAGATACGCAGTATTTT.

The J gene is TRBJ2-1, the V gene TRBV29-1; D gene unclear. The V gene lost 2 bases and the J gene lost 8 bases, with 7 bases spanning the gap. The germline CDR1 and CDR2 sequences are SQVTM and ANQGSEA. The CDR3 consists of 11 residues. This CDR3 is CSVERVHEQFF. DNA for the CDR3: TGCAGCGTTGAAAGGGTCCATGAGCAGTTCTTC.

The chain links TRBV27 to TRBJ2-1; 8 nucleotides line up with TRBD2. Germline V lookup: CDR1 MNHEY, CDR2 SMNVEV (reference sequence). V trimming: 6 bases; J trimming: 5 bases; junction bases outside the gene matches: 12. The CDR3 is 16 residues long. The CDR3 sequence is CASSLPGGVGDNEQFF. Here the CDR3 DNA reads TGTGCCAGCAGCCTCCCGGGGGGGGTGGGAGACAATGAGCAGTTCTTC.

In this sample, this clone turned up once. V is TRBV13 and J is TRBJ2-3; 9 bases agree with TRBD1. This CDR3 comprises 15 residues. With V trimmed by 5 bases and J by 3 bases, 6 bases remained unmatched. The germline V gene encodes CDR1 PRHDT and CDR2 FYEKMQ (reference sequence). The chain's CDR3 is CASSGRGQGTDTQYF. CDR3 coding DNA: TGTGCCAGCAGCGGCCGAGGACAGGGGACAGATACGCAGTATTTT.

The chain joins TRBV7-8 to TRBJ2-5; the D is unclear. This CDR3 contains 11 residues. Trimming took off 2 bases at V and 4 bases at J, with 2 bases between the two ends. From germline, CDR1 is SGHVS and CDR2 FQNEAQ. Here the CDR3 reads CASSLPETQYF. CDR3 sequence (DNA): TGTGCCAGCAGCTTACCAGAGACCCAGTACTTC.